The T cell receptor beta chain described here comes from a study of cytomegalovirus exposure and HLA in healthy donors. Study details: Sequencing of some 190 million T cells in an earlier analysis found 100 million to 140 million unique TCR beta sequences. Findings of the study overall: While the bulk of TCR sequences proved rare, some public TCRs turned up in many donors. Reports credit the classifier with highly specific, highly sensitive diagnosis of cytomegalovirus status. Later, an analysis showed that TCR beta chains associated with HLA were more clonally expanded than others that were equally common.

In regard to this clone: Its antigen is undetermined.

PCR employed 60 Vbeta and 13 Jbeta primers. Only in-frame clones appear in the TCRdb table, and some are missing; sequencing was by immunoSEQ multiplex PCR. Seen in this sample are 70,000 or so clones; the ten most common clones hold approximately 2.4%. The CDR3 sequence is 14 residues long. Germline loops: CDR1 GTSNPN, CDR2 SVGIG (reference sequence). V dropped 0 bases and J dropped 3 bases, with 11 bases sitting between them. The sequenced sample consisted of PBMCs. The chain carries TRBV30 and TRBJ1-1; weak D call: TRBD1 (5 bases). This TCR was recovered from a female donor in good health and CMV-seropositive. Here the CDR3 reads CAWSVRTGDTEAFF. CDR3 in DNA: TGTGCCTGGAGTGTACGTACGGGGGACACTGAAGCTTTCTTT.